The rows below give T cell receptor beta chains drawn from one sample of a study of T-cell reconstitution after alpha-beta-depleted transplantation in children. One entry per CDR3 protein, called by TCRdb with MiXCR from the PCR reads. The sample lists 450,000 to 600,000 distinct CDR3 sequences, 30% to 35% occurring once. The sample consisted of PBMCs from the stem cell graft donor, taken from the stem cell graft. The receptor source for this set is a human donor who donated a stem cell graft to a child with aplastic anemia. Each CDR3 is given with its conserved first and last residue. D genes are given only for firm matches. Expanded clones are given a class, and other clones once, few, many or no size at all.

d_gene: TRBD1; len: 15; v_gene: TRBV18; j_gene: TRBJ1-1; abundance: -; CDR3nt: TGTGCCAGCTCACCTAGGAAAACAGGGGCCACTGAAGCTTTCTTT; CDR3aa: CASSPRKTGATEAFF
d_gene: -; len: 14; v_gene: TRBV5-4; j_gene: TRBJ1-1; abundance: -; CDR3nt: TGTGCCAGCAGCTTGGAGGGGGGGATCGATGAAGCTTTCTTT; CDR3aa: CASSLEGGIDEAFF
d_gene: TRBD2; len: 15; v_gene: TRBV7-9; j_gene: TRBJ2-3; abundance: -; CDR3nt: TGTGCCAGCAGCGGGGACGGACTAGCAAGCGATACGCAGTATTTT; CDR3aa: CASSGDGLASDTQYF
d_gene: -; len: 14; v_gene: TRBV11-3; j_gene: TRBJ2-1; abundance: -; CDR3nt: TGTGCCAGCAGCTCCCACAAAAGTAGAAATGAGCAGTTCTTC; CDR3aa: CASSSHKSRNEQFF
d_gene: -; len: 13; v_gene: TRBV28; j_gene: TRBJ1-3; abundance: -; CDR3nt: TGTGCCAGCAGCCCAGGCACTGGAAACACCATATATTTT; CDR3aa: CASSPGTGNTIYF
d_gene: TRBD1; len: 15; v_gene: TRBV20-1; j_gene: TRBJ2-7; abundance: -; CDR3nt: TGCAGTGCTAGACGACAGGGAAGGAAGCCCTACGAGCAGTACTTC; CDR3aa: CSARRQGRKPYEQYF
d_gene: TRBD2; len: 19; v_gene: TRBV9; j_gene: TRBJ2-3; abundance: -; CDR3nt: TGTGCCAGCAGCGCGAACAGGGGACTAGCGGGAGAGGTTACAGATACGCAGTATTTT; CDR3aa: CASSANRGLAGEVTDTQYF
d_gene: TRBD2; len: 16; v_gene: TRBV4-2; j_gene: TRBJ2-7; abundance: few; CDR3nt: TGTGCCAGCAGCCAAGATGGAGCGGGAGCAGTATGGGAGCAGTACTTC; CDR3aa: CASSQDGAGAVWEQYF
d_gene: -; len: 13; v_gene: TRBV5-1; j_gene: TRBJ1-1; abundance: few; CDR3nt: TGCGCCAGCAGCACCAACACGAACACTGAAGCTTTCTTT; CDR3aa: CASSTNTNTEAFF
d_gene: -; len: 14; v_gene: TRBV28; j_gene: TRBJ1-2; abundance: -; CDR3nt: TGTGCCAGCAGTTTATGGGGGGCAATAGGGGGCTACACCTTC; CDR3aa: CASSLWGAIGGYTF
d_gene: -; len: 14; v_gene: TRBV12-3/TRBV12-4; j_gene: TRBJ2-3; abundance: once; CDR3nt: TGTGCCACTCTCCGGGACCCAAGCACAGATACGCAGTATTTT; CDR3aa: CATLRDPSTDTQYF
d_gene: -; len: 13; v_gene: TRBV6-1; j_gene: TRBJ2-7; abundance: -; CDR3nt: TGTGCCAGCAGAGATCTTGATCCCAGAAGACAGTACTTC; CDR3aa: CASRDLDPRRQYF
d_gene: TRBD2; len: 19; v_gene: TRBV5-6; j_gene: TRBJ2-2; abundance: -; CDR3nt: TGTGCCAGCAGCTTGGCCTCCGGTAGCGGGAGGGCCCAGACCGGGGAGCTGTTTTTT; CDR3aa: CASSLASGSGRAQTGELFF
d_gene: -; len: 14; v_gene: TRBV5-5; j_gene: TRBJ1-2; abundance: -; CDR3nt: TGTGCCAGCAGCTTCTGGGATGGGAACTATGGCTACACCTTC; CDR3aa: CASSFWDGNYGYTF
d_gene: -; len: 16; v_gene: TRBV5-1; j_gene: TRBJ1-1; abundance: once; CDR3nt: TGCGCCAGCAGCTTGTCAGCGGTCGTCGCTCAGAGTGAAGCTTTCTTT; CDR3aa: CASSLSAVVAQSEAFF
d_gene: -; len: 11; v_gene: TRBV28; j_gene: TRBJ2-1; abundance: few; CDR3nt: TGTGCCAGCAGTTCCCCCGGGGAGCAGTTCTTC; CDR3aa: CASSSPGEQFF
d_gene: TRBD1; len: 15; v_gene: TRBV12-3/TRBV12-4; j_gene: TRBJ2-7; abundance: few; CDR3nt: TGTGCCAGCAGTCGGGGGACAGGGAGCTCCTACGAGCAGTACTTC; CDR3aa: CASSRGTGSSYEQYF
d_gene: -; len: 14; v_gene: TRBV18; j_gene: TRBJ2-2; abundance: -; CDR3nt: TGTGCCAGCTCCGTGGCGGGCAACACCGGGGAGCTGTTTTTT; CDR3aa: CASSVAGNTGELFF
d_gene: -; len: 13; v_gene: TRBV6-6; j_gene: TRBJ1-5; abundance: -; CDR3nt: TGTGCCAGCAGTCCCCACAGGGAAGAGCCCCAGCATTTT; CDR3aa: CASSPHREEPQHF
d_gene: -; len: 14; v_gene: TRBV5-1; j_gene: TRBJ1-2; abundance: few; CDR3nt: TGCGCCAGCAGTGGATCCGGGGGTAACGATGGCTACACCTTC; CDR3aa: CASSGSGGNDGYTF
d_gene: -; len: 13; v_gene: TRBV5-1; j_gene: TRBJ1-1; abundance: -; CDR3nt: TGCGCCAGCAGACAGGAAAGGGGTATGGAAGCTTTCTTT; CDR3aa: CASRQERGMEAFF
d_gene: TRBD1; len: 16; v_gene: TRBV24-1; j_gene: TRBJ2-3; abundance: -; CDR3nt: TGTGCCACCAGTGATAGCCAGGGGGCCTTAAGGGCTACGCAGTATTTT; CDR3aa: CATSDSQGALRATQYF
d_gene: TRBD1; len: 15; v_gene: TRBV5-5; j_gene: TRBJ1-4; abundance: many; CDR3nt: TGTGCCAGCAGAGCTGGACAGGGGAAAAATGAAAAACTGTTTTTT; CDR3aa: CASRAGQGKNEKLFF
d_gene: TRBD1; len: 13; v_gene: TRBV29-1; j_gene: TRBJ2-2; abundance: few; CDR3nt: TGCAGCGCCCGGGACAGGGCTACCGGGGAGCTGTTTTTT; CDR3aa: CSARDRATGELFF
d_gene: -; len: 14; v_gene: TRBV4-3; j_gene: TRBJ1-4; abundance: -; CDR3nt: TGCGCCAGCAGCCAAGATACAACTAATGAAAAACTGTTTTTT; CDR3aa: CASSQDTTNEKLFF